These 26 T cell receptor beta chains came from one sample sequenced in a study of blood T cell repertoires in COVID-19. The repertoire was sequenced with immunoSEQ multiplex PCR; TCRdb's copy has only in-frame clones and lacks some. In the table there are about 140,000 clones, about 80% of which are singletons. Sequenced input: peripheral blood. The source of these receptors is a woman aged 60-70 years with acute or convalescent COVID-19.

The gene calls are TRBV21-1 and TRBJ2-2; the D call in the table, TRBD1, was not verified against the DNA. TRBV21-1 counts as a pseudogene. There are 17 residues in the CDR3. The CDR3 region is CASSPTERQANTGELFF. Written as DNA, the CDR3 is TGTGCCAGCAGCCCCACAGAGAGACAGGCAAACACCGGGGAGCTGTTTTTT.

The gene calls are TRBV5-1 and TRBJ2-1; 12 bases agree with TRBD2. The V gene end was trimmed by 1 base and the J gene end by 10 bases; junction bases not matched to a gene: 6. Per germline, CDR1 SGHRS and CDR2 YFSETQ. CDR3 length equals 15 residues. CDR3 sequence reads: CASSLSSGRAREQFF. The CDR3 DNA reads as TGCGCCAGCAGCTTGTCTAGCGGGAGGGCCCGGGAGCAGTTCTTC. Drawing the rest from reference TRBV5-1 and TRBJ2-1, the complete variable domain is KAGVTQTPRYLIKTRGQQVTLSCSPISGHRSVSWYQQTPGQGLQFLFEYFSETQRNKGNFPGRFSGRQFSNSRSEMNVSTLELGDSALYLCASSLSSGRAREQFFGPGTRLTVL.

The rearrangement joins TRBV7-9 to TRBJ1-1; D unclear. The length of the CDR3 is 14 residues. Trimming removed 4 bases from V and 4 bases from J, with 13 bases in between. Germline lookup yields CDR1 SEHNR and CDR2 FQNEAQ (reference sequence). The CDR3 loop is CASSSARAGTEAFF. Here the CDR3 DNA reads TGTGCCAGCAGCTCGGCGCGGGCCGGCACTGAAGCTTTCTTT. The whole variable domain, remainder taken from reference TRBV7-9 and TRBJ1-1, is DTGVSQNPRHKITKRGQNVTFRCDPISEHNRLYWYRQTLGQGPEFLTYFQNEAQLEKSRLLSDRFSAERPKGSFSTLEIQRTEQGDSAMYLCASSSARAGTEAFFGQGTRLTVV.

This chain joins TRBV11-2 and TRBJ1-1; D might be TRBD1 (6 bases). Trimming took 5 bases from V and 4 from J, leaving 17 bases between them. The CDR3 loop spans 15 amino acids. The germline CDR1 and CDR2 sequences are SGHAT and FQNNGV. The CDR3 here is CASSPLWGRSTEAFF. DNA for the CDR3: TGTGCCAGCAGCCCCCTCTGGGGGCGCAGCACTGAAGCTTTCTTT.

The V gene is TRBV10-3, the J gene TRBJ1-6; perhaps TRBD1 as D (5 bases). Germline CDR1 ENHRY, CDR2 SYGVKD. The CDR3 runs 13 residues. V was clipped by 11 bases and J by 6 bases, with 14 bases between them. This chain's CDR3 is CALQAYTNSPLHF. CDR3 DNA: TGTGCCCTACAGGCGTATACTAATTCACCCCTCCACTTT.

The chain carries TRBV10-3 and TRBJ2-5, with 7 bases lining up with TRBD2. The CDR3 has 15 amino acids. CDR1 is ENHRY and CDR2 is SYGVKD in the germline V gene. V lost 3 bases to trimming and J lost 4 bases; unmatched junction nucleotides: 8. The CDR3 DNA is TGTGCCATCAGTGATGTCGCGGGAGTAGGAGAGACCCAGTACTTC. Its translation: CAISDVAGVGETQYF.

This clone was counted a few times. The rearrangement joins TRBV29-1 to TRBJ1-1, with D possibly matching TRBD1 (5 bases). The CDR3 consists of 13 residues. V was trimmed by 7 bases and J by 5 bases, leaving 17 bases between them. Germline-derived CDR1 and CDR2 are SQVTM and ANQGSEA. The DNA for the CDR3 is TGCAGCGCCATCGACAGCTTAGGAACTGAAGCTTTCTTT. It encodes CSAIDSLGTEAFF.

The V call is TRBV21-1, the J call TRBJ2-1; the DNA was not compared with TRBD2, the D call given in the table. TRBV21-1 is a listed pseudogene. The CDR3 extends over 18 amino acids. CDR3 bases: TGTGCCAGCAGCAACCTTCTTAAGCGGGACGGCTCCTACAATGAGCAGTTCTTC. Translating it yields CASSNLLKRDGSYNEQFF.

This clone was recorded a few times. The rearrangement joins TRBV6-5 to TRBJ2-1, with TRBD1 matching over 8 bases. The V segment lost 4 bases and the J segment 7 bases; nucleotides outside the gene matches: 6. The length of the CDR3 is 14 residues. Germline CDR1 and CDR2: MNHEY and SVGAGI. The CDR3 here is CASSSLDRVNEQFF. CDR3 coding DNA: TGTGCCAGCAGTTCACTGGACAGGGTTAATGAGCAGTTCTTC.

The chain is built from TRBV19 and TRBJ1-4; TRBD1 aligns across 9 bases. Germline V lookup: CDR1 LNHDA, CDR2 SQIVND (reference sequence). The CDR3 is made up of 16 amino acids. The V segment lost 5 bases and the J segment 7 bases; nucleotides outside the gene matches: 11. The CDR3 bases are TGTGCCAGTAGTGTCCCACAGGGGGCGGTGGGTGAAAAACTGTTTTTT. It specifies CASSVPQGAVGEKLFF. Variable domain in full (rest from reference TRBV19 and TRBJ1-4): DGGITQSPKYLFRKEGQNVTLSCEQNLNHDAMYWYRQDPGQGLRLIYYSQIVNDFQKGDIAEGYSVSREKKESFPLTVTSAQKNPTAFYLCASSVPQGAVGEKLFFGSGTQLSVL.

This clone was detected only a few times. This sequence joins TRBV3-1 (or the pseudogene TRBV3-2) and TRBJ1-5; D is undetermined. The CDR3 loop spans 15 amino acids. The V end lost 0 bases, the J end lost 2 bases, and 8 bases lay between the germline ends. Per the germline V gene, CDR1 is LGHDT and CDR2 is YNNKEL (reference sequence). Here the CDR3 reads CASSQDHSRNQPQHF. CDR3 DNA: TGTGCCAGCAGCCAAGACCACAGTCGCAATCAGCCCCAGCATTTT.

The V and J genes are TRBV19 and TRBJ2-7; TRBD1 agrees at 8 bases. V shed 7 bases and J 2 bases; nucleotides not matched to a gene: 7. The germline CDR1 and CDR2 sequences are LNHDA and SQIVND (reference sequence). The CDR3 loop spans 14 amino acids. DNA of the CDR3: TGTGCCAGTACAACAGGGGGATTACCCTACGAGCAGTACTTC. It translates to CASTTGGLPYEQYF.

The J gene is TRBJ2-3, the V gene TRBV6-4; maybe TRBD1 (5 bases). There are 16 residues in the CDR3. Looked up from germline, CDR1 is MRHNA and CDR2 is SNTAGT. V was pared by 0 bases and J by 8 bases, with 18 bases between. The CDR3 sequence is CASSDSITGPKGTQYF. The CDR3 nucleotides read TGTGCCAGCAGTGACTCGATAACAGGCCCGAAGGGTACGCAGTATTTT.

The rearrangement uses TRBV6-2 or TRBV6-3 and TRBJ2-1; a possible D gene is TRBD2 (6 bases). This CDR3 has 14 amino acids. Germline V CDR1 and CDR2: MNHEY, SVGEGT. Trimming stripped 4 bases from V and 7 bases from J, with 14 bases between. DNA of the CDR3: TGTGCCAGCAGTTGGACATTACGGGGGAATGAGCAGTTCTTC. Its protein is CASSWTLRGNEQFF.

This rearrangement joins TRBV30 to TRBJ2-1, with 9 nucleotides matching TRBD1. V gave up 2 bases and J gave up 4 bases; unmatched junction bases: 6. CDR1 and CDR2 from the germline V gene are GTSNPN and SVGIG (reference sequence). The CDR3 extends over 15 amino acids. This CDR3 reads CAWSFYRGLYNEQFF. CDR3 nucleotides: TGTGCCTGGAGTTTTTACAGGGGGCTTTACAATGAGCAGTTCTTC. The complete variable domain, with remaining parts taken from reference TRBV30 and TRBJ2-1, reads SQTIHQWPATLVQPVGSPLSLECTVEGTSNPNLYWYRQAAGRGLQLLFYSVGIGQISSEVPQNLSASRPQDRQFILSSKKLLLSDSGFYLCAWSFYRGLYNEQFFGPGTRLTVL.

The V gene is TRBV2, the J gene TRBJ1-2; maybe TRBD1 (6 bases). V was clipped by 6 bases and J by 8 bases, with 22 bases between them. The germline CDR1 and CDR2 sequences are SNHLY and FYNNEI. The CDR3 runs 15 residues. For the CDR3, the DNA is TGTGCCAGCAGCCAAACAAGGACAGAGGGCGCCGGCTACACCTTC. This encodes CASSQTRTEGAGYTF. Full variable domain (rest looked up from reference TRBV2 and TRBJ1-2): EPEVTQTPSHQVTQMGQEVILRCVPISNHLYFYWYRQILGQKVEFLVSFYNNEISEKSEIFDDQFSVERPDGSNFTLKIRSTKLEDSAMYFCASSQTRTEGAGYTFGSGTRLTVV.

The rearrangement joins TRBV15 to TRBJ2-5; weak D call: TRBD1 (6 bases). The V gene's germline CDR1 is LNHNV and CDR2 YYDKDF (reference sequence). This CDR3 has 15 amino acids. Between the trimmed V and J ends, which lost 2 bases and 2 bases, there was a span of 12 bases. The CDR3 region has the DNA TGTGCCACCAGCAGACCCCAAGGGGGACAAGAGACCCAGTACTTC. It is translated as CATSRPQGGQETQYF.

This clone was observed a few times. The chain has TRBV14 and TRBJ1-3; possibly TRBD1 for D (5 bases). Germline V lookup: CDR1 SGHDN, CDR2 FVKESK. The V end was cut by 4 bases, the J end by 0 bases, with 10 bases between. The CDR3 has 15 amino acids. The CDR3 protein is CASSRGGGSGNTIYF. The DNA of the CDR3 is TGTGCCAGCAGCCGCGGGGGGGGCTCTGGAAACACCATATATTTT. Looking up the rest from reference TRBV14 and TRBJ1-3 gives the full variable domain: EAGVTQFPSHSVIEKGQTVTLRCDPISGHDNLYWYRRVMGKEIKFLLHFVKESKQDESGMPNNRFLAERTGGTYSTLKVQPAELEDSGVYFCASSRGGGSGNTIYFGEGSWLTVV.

This clone was counted a few times. The gene calls are TRBV30 and TRBJ2-1; 9 bases are a match to TRBD1. The CDR3 covers 15 residues. The germline CDR1 and CDR2 sequences are GTSNPN and SVGIG (reference sequence). V was pared by 3 bases and J by 9 bases, with 12 bases of the junction left unmatched. The CDR3 coding sequence is TGTGCCTGGAGAGCCCGGACAGGGGTACGTAGTGAGCAGTTCTTC. Protein: CAWRARTGVRSEQFF.

The rearrangement joins TRBV28 to TRBJ2-7; maybe TRBD2 (6 bases). The germline V gene encodes CDR1 MDHEN and CDR2 SYDVKM. Trimming pared 3 bases from V and 4 bases from J, leaving 19 bases between. There are 16 residues in the CDR3. The CDR3: CASSFLADDPPYEQYF. DNA for the CDR3: TGTGCCAGCAGTTTTTTAGCGGACGACCCACCTTACGAGCAGTACTTC.

The rearrangement uses TRBV6-1 and TRBJ1-2; possible D gene TRBD1, 6 bases. The CDR3 is 15 residues long. Germline loops: CDR1 MNHNS, CDR2 SASEGT. V was clipped by 1 base and J by 4 bases, with 13 bases between them. The CDR3 sequence: CASSEVFEDSYGYTF. DNA for the CDR3: TGTGCCAGCAGTGAAGTCTTCGAGGACAGCTATGGCTACACCTTC.

The genes are TRBV5-1 and TRBJ2-5; tentatively, D is TRBD1 (6 bases). Germline V gives CDR1 SGHRS, CDR2 YFSETQ. The V end was cut by 3 bases, the J end by 5 bases, with 14 bases between. CDR3 length equals 14 residues. The CDR3 DNA sequence: TGCGCCAGCAGCTCTCCAGGGGTCGGGGAGACCCAGTACTTC. Its translation is CASSSPGVGETQYF.

This chain connects TRBV3-1 (or the pseudogene TRBV3-2) to TRBJ2-1, with TRBD2 identical over 11 bases. V trimming: 5 bases; J trimming: 7 bases; junction bases outside the gene matches: 10. This CDR3 has 16 amino acids. Germline CDR1 and CDR2: LGHDT and YNNKEL (reference sequence). CDR3 protein: CASSNVAGGVKNEQFF. The DNA for the CDR3 is TGTGCCAGCAGCAACGTAGCGGGAGGGGTAAAAAATGAGCAGTTCTTC.

The chain links TRBV24-1 to TRBJ2-1; D might be TRBD2 (6 bases). The CDR3 runs 13 residues. CDR1 and CDR2 from the germline V gene are KGHDR and SFDVKD. V gave up 9 bases and J gave up 4 bases, with 12 bases separating them. The CDR3 reads CATRGGDYNEQFF. The CDR3 coding sequence is TGTGCCACCCGCGGCGGGGATTACAATGAGCAGTTCTTC.

This chain joins TRBV25-1 and TRBJ2-7, with TRBD2 matching 7 bases. The germline CDR1 and CDR2 sequences are MGHDK and SYGVNS. The CDR3 is 13 amino acids. The V and J ends lost 7 bases and 0 bases, in that order; junction bases with no gene match: 3. CDR3 loop: CASIGGGSYEQYF. As DNA, the CDR3 is TGTGCCAGCATTGGCGGGGGCTCCTACGAGCAGTACTTC.

The chain uses TRBV4-1 and TRBJ1-4, with D perhaps matching TRBD1 (6 bases). CDR3 length equals 17 residues. CDR1 is MGHRA and CDR2 is YSYEKL in the germline V gene. Trimming left V 0 bases short and J 5 bases short, with 16 bases between. The CDR3 protein is CASSQDAGGQANEKLFF. Here the CDR3 DNA reads TGCGCCAGCAGCCAAGACGCGGGGGGACAAGCAAATGAAAAACTGTTTTTT.